This section outlines one TCR beta chain sequence together with its context. These data belong to a study of blood T cell repertoires in COVID-19. In the original analysis: By means of reference gene primer amplification, nucleated cell counts were estimated. Clones were read by immunoSEQ multiplex PCR, and TCRdb kept only the in-frame ones, dropping some. D and trimming come from the DNA, and the V and J calls and clone size come from that table. The sample lists about 250,000 clones, about nine tenths seen once, with around 1.8% in the top ten. Participants were aged about 18 to 90 years, lived in 25 or so US areas, and enrolled virtually. Allocation to cohorts depended on clinical history reported by the participants. Among Cohort 3 donors, those recovered had two negative PCRs, clearance, or symptom resolution. Trimming took 2 bases from V and 4 from J, leaving 12 bases between them. In germline, CDR1 is SGHTA, CDR2 FQGTGA. The CDR3 runs to 15 residues.

The rearrangement links TRBV7-3 to TRBJ1-3, with a possible D match to TRBD1 (6 bases). The sequence was collected from a man in his forties who had recovered from COVID-19. Sequences were obtained from PBMCs or T cells enriched from blood (not recorded which). CDR3 in DNA: TGTGCCAGCAGCTTAGGGCAGGGGTCCGGAAACACCATATATTTT. Translation: CASSLGQGSGNTIYF. Drawing the rest from reference TRBV7-3 and TRBJ1-3, the complete variable domain is GAGVSQTPSNKVTEKGKYVELRCDPISGHTALYWYRQSLGQGPEFLIYFQGTGAADDSGLPNDRFFAVRPEGSVSTLKIQRTERGDSAVYLCASSLGQGSGNTIYFGEGSWLTVV.